The 18 T cell receptor beta chains presented below share a single source sample, sequenced in a study of blood T cells in healthy people across ages. A second about 6 to 12 cycle PCR used barcoded and J-beta primers. MiXCR, applied by TCRdb to the 5' RACE reads, yields one record per CDR3 protein. Among 350,000 to 450,000 distinct CDR3 sequences listed, approximately 51% were seen once. The sample comprised blood. Receptors originate from a man in his fifties or sixties in good health.

The chain links TRBV2 to TRBJ2-2; possibly TRBD1 or TRBD2 for D (5 bases each). The CDR3 has 15 amino acids. The germline gives CDR1 SNHLY, CDR2 FYNNEI. Trimming took 2 bases from V and 4 from J, leaving 11 bases between them. The CDR3 region is CASSELGVTTGELFF. The CDR3 DNA reads TGTGCCAGCAGTGAATTGGGGGTGACCACCGGGGAGCTGTTTTTT.

This clonotype was observed a few times. The V and J genes are TRBV20-1 and TRBJ2-7; a possible D gene is TRBD2 (6 bases). Germline CDR1 is DFQATT and CDR2 is SNEGSKA (reference sequence). Trimming took 6 bases from V and 0 from J, leaving 18 bases between them. CDR3 length: 15 residues. The CDR3 loop is CSAKNPGTGSYEQYF. The CDR3 DNA reads as TGCAGTGCCAAAAACCCCGGGACTGGCTCCTACGAGCAGTACTTC.

This clonotype was counted many times. V and J are TRBV29-1 and TRBJ2-7, with 10 positions matching TRBD2. This CDR3 contains 15 residues. Germline CDR1 is SQVTM and CDR2 is ANQGSEA. V was pared by 5 bases and J by 0 bases, with 7 bases of the junction left unmatched. Here the CDR3 reads CSVPRTSGSSYEQYF. In DNA, the CDR3 is TGCAGCGTTCCCAGGACTAGCGGAAGCTCCTACGAGCAGTACTTC.

The chain combines TRBV20-1 with TRBJ2-4, with no clear D. CDR3 length: 14 amino acids. Looked up from germline, CDR1 is DFQATT and CDR2 is SNEGSKA (reference sequence). Trimming stripped 0 bases from V and 0 bases from J, with 6 bases between. CDR3 sequence: CSAREPLAKNIQYF. CDR3 nucleotides: TGCAGTGCTAGAGAGCCCCTAGCCAAAAACATTCAGTACTTC.

The J gene is TRBJ2-7, the V gene TRBV4-2; no firm D call. CDR1 LGHNA and CDR2 YNFKEQ come from the germline V gene. The CDR3 covers 13 residues. V was trimmed by 2 bases and J by 3 bases, leaving 8 bases between them. CDR3 coding DNA: TGTGCCAGCAGCCAATCTCCTCGCTACGAGCAGTACTTC. Translation gives CASSQSPRYEQYF.

The J gene is TRBJ2-3, the V gene TRBV11-2; 12 bases are shared with TRBD2. V lost 5 bases, J lost 5 bases, and 11 bases stayed unmatched. Germline V lookup: CDR1 SGHAT, CDR2 FQNNGV. The CDR3 extends over 17 amino acids. CDR3 in DNA: TGTGCCAGCAGCCGACGCCTAGCGGGGGGGCCCGAAGATACGCAGTATTTT. Its protein is CASSRRLAGGPEDTQYF.

This clonotype was picked up a small number of times. The chain recombines TRBV7-2 with TRBJ2-1; D not resolved. The CDR3 length is 14 residues. Germline V gene lookup returns CDR1 SGHTA and CDR2 FQGNSA. Trimming stripped 1 base from V and 8 bases from J, with 12 bases between. In DNA form, the CDR3 reads TGTGCCAGCAGCTTAGGGAGCCTGTCCCATGAGCAGTTCTTC. Its protein product is CASSLGSLSHEQFF.

The chain links TRBV7-2 to TRBJ2-7; TRBD1 matches at 7 bases. Germline values: CDR1 SGHTA, CDR2 FQGNSA. Trimming at V came to 0 bases and at J to 2 bases, leaving 7 bases not matched to a gene. CDR3 length: 16 amino acids. CDR3 coding DNA: TGTGCCAGCAGCTTAGCCCCGGGACAGCGAACCTACGAGCAGTACTTC. Translated, it gives CASSLAPGQRTYEQYF.

This clonotype was seen ten or more times. The V and J genes are TRBV7-2 and TRBJ2-7, with D possibly being TRBD1 (7 bases). Trimming took 3 bases from V and 0 from J, leaving 15 bases between them. The CDR3 loop spans 16 amino acids. Germline values: CDR1 SGHTA, CDR2 FQGNSA. CDR3 residues: CASSLEGAYRSYEQYF. The CDR3 DNA follows: TGTGCCAGCAGCTTGGAGGGGGCGTACCGCTCCTACGAGCAGTACTTC. The full variable domain, its missing parts supplied by reference TRBV7-2 and TRBJ2-7, is GAGVSQSPSNKVTEKGKDVELRCDPISGHTALYWYRQSLGQGLEFLIYFQGNSAPDKSGLPSDRFSAERTGGSVSTLTIQRTQQEDSAVYLCASSLEGAYRSYEQYFGPGTRLTVT.

This sequence joins TRBV20-1 and TRBJ2-7; 7 nucleotides agree with TRBD1. Germline loops: CDR1 DFQATT, CDR2 SNEGSKA (reference sequence). CDR3 size: 14 residues. Trimming took 1 base from V and 5 from J; bases not matched to a gene: 8. CDR3: CSARGPGGGDEQYF. The CDR3, as DNA: TGCAGTGCTAGAGGTCCAGGGGGTGGGGACGAGCAGTACTTC.

This clonotype has only a few counts. The chain carries TRBV27 and TRBJ2-1; TRBD1 might be the D (7 bases). The V gene lost 4 bases and the J gene lost 9 bases, with 19 bases spanning the gap. The CDR3 is 15 residues long. From germline, CDR1 is MNHEY and CDR2 SMNVEV (reference sequence). The CDR3 sequence is CASSSSRQGGGEQFF. CDR3 DNA: TGTGCCAGCAGTTCATCCAGACAGGGAGGCGGTGAGCAGTTCTTC.

The V call is TRBV20-1, the J call TRBJ1-1; D is uncertain. CDR1 is DFQATT and CDR2 is SNEGSKA in the germline V gene (reference sequence). V was trimmed by 1 base and J by 0 bases, leaving 6 bases between them. This CDR3 has 13 amino acids. CDR3 residues: CSARALLNTEAFF. Written as DNA, the CDR3 is TGCAGTGCTAGAGCCTTGTTGAACACTGAAGCTTTCTTT.

This chain links TRBV27 with TRBJ2-1; TRBD2 agrees at 12 bases. Germline CDR1 reads MNHEY; CDR2 reads SMNVEV (reference sequence). Trimming removed 4 bases from V and 6 bases from J; junction bases left unmatched: 13. The CDR3 contains 18 residues. The CDR3 here is CASSSPELAGGGVNEQFF. The CDR3 region has the DNA TGTGCCAGCAGTTCCCCTGAGCTAGCGGGAGGGGGTGTCAATGAGCAGTTCTTC.

Only one count was recorded for this clonotype. The chain employs TRBV29-1 and TRBJ2-3; TRBD2 agrees at 8 bases. Per germline, CDR1 SQVTM and CDR2 ANQGSEA. V lost 3 bases, J lost 2 bases, and 7 bases stayed unmatched. This CDR3 has 15 amino acids. The CDR3 is CSVDAQRGNTDTQYF. CDR3 DNA sequence: TGCAGCGTTGACGCCCAGCGGGGGAACACAGATACGCAGTATTTT.

The chain is built from TRBV20-1 and TRBJ2-7, with 7 bases identical to TRBD2. TRBJ2-4 explains the end of the DNA better; the J call may be wrong. The germline V gene has CDR1 DFQATT and CDR2 SNEGSKA (reference sequence). The CDR3 totals 16 residues. CDR3 sequence reads: CSATILASGDLNIQYF. Here the CDR3 DNA reads TGCAGTGCTACCATCCTGGCTAGCGGAGACCTAAACATTCAGTACTTC.

The chain links TRBV7-9 to TRBJ2-5, with D hard to call. Germline V lookup: CDR1 SEHNR, CDR2 FQNEAQ (reference sequence). V gave up 3 bases and J gave up 0 bases, with 11 bases separating them. CDR3 length: 15 amino acids. CDR3 protein: CASSLPTVYQETQYF. The CDR3 nucleotides are TGTGCCAGCAGCTTGCCGACGGTGTACCAAGAGACCCAGTACTTC.

This clonotype has a handful of counts. The chain has TRBV29-1 and TRBJ2-5; D is tentatively TRBD1 or TRBD2 (5 bases each). The germline V gene encodes CDR1 SQVTM and CDR2 ANQGSEA. CDR3 length: 11 amino acids. V was clipped by 7 bases and J by 2 bases, with 8 bases between them. The CDR3 region is CSGGEQETQYF. The CDR3 nucleotides are TGCAGCGGAGGGGAGCAAGAGACCCAGTACTTC.

In its sample, this clonotype was seen many times. Here the CDR3 reads CASSLALGGYQETQYF. The CDR3 DNA follows: TGTGCCAGCAGCTTAGCGCTAGGGGGTTACCAAGAGACCCAGTACTTC. The chain links TRBV11-1 to TRBJ2-5; the D gene is possibly TRBD1 (6 bases). Trimming took 0 bases from V and 0 from J, leaving 11 bases between them. The CDR3 runs 16 residues. Germline CDR1 reads SGHAT; CDR2 reads FQDESV (reference sequence).